The TCR beta chain described here comes from a study of OX40 agonist ivuxolimab in advanced cancers. About the research overall: Ivuxolimab, an agonistic anti-OX40 (CD134) antibody, was given to patients.

Study-level findings and limits: Some nonresponders likewise displayed low normalized T-cell clonal expansion.

This clone was counted only a few times. Its antigen is still unknown. The CDR3 has 11 residues. The germline V gene encodes CDR1 DFQATT and CDR2 SNEGSKA (reference sequence). The germline V and J ends were trimmed by 6 bases and 9 bases, with 12 bases remaining between them. The protocol was immunoSEQ multiplex PCR, while the TCRdb copy is restricted to in-frame clones and leaves out a portion. The sample includes tens of thousands of clones, roughly 86% seen only once; the top ten take under 7.5%. The sample in question was CD4+ or CD8+ T cells sorted from blood, obtained in a trial of the OX40 agonist ivuxolimab. The chain carries TRBV20-1 and TRBJ1-5, with no clear D. This receptor was taken from an adult with an advanced solid tumor such as melanoma, head and neck, liver or kidney cancer. CDR3 residues: CSALSEGPQHF. CDR3 bases: TGCAGTGCCCTATCCGAGGGGCCCCAGCATTTT.